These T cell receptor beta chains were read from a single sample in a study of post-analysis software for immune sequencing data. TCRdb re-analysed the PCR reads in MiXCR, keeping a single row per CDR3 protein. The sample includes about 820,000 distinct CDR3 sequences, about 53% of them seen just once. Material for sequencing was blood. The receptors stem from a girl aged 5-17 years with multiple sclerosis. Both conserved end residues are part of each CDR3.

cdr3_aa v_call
CASSNPAAGANVLTF TRBV9
CASSSNSLGDNEQFF TRBV7-3
CSFDATAPYNSPLHF TRBV29-1
CASSVGPGTDTQYF TRBV9
CASSLGTRRVDGYTF TRBV5-1
CAIGRGRGETQYF TRBV10-3
CASSFDVLGAPATNEKLFF TRBV7-2
CASRLYNEQFF TRBV6-5
CASSSRHLAEQETQYF TRBV7-8
CASSPGVKPTYNEQFF TRBV5-1
CASKKTSGWETQYF TRBV7-2
CASSADREEYEQYF TRBV5-5
CASSSGYTDTQYF TRBV27
CAAQAVGGFAEAFF TRBV6-1
CASSPLQGGGYTF TRBV5-1
CASSRRAANEKLFF TRBV7-6
CASSPDVYEKLFF TRBV27
CASSQEGTGTGIYEQYF TRBV4-1
CASSWTTGGEQYF TRBV5-1
CASSEGQTNQPQHF TRBV5-1
CASSESGRASEQYF TRBV25-1
CSASSRGRAGNNEQFF TRBV20-1
CASRPTGGGGTQYF TRBV7-2
CAISPEGRGGNTVYF TRBV10-3
CASSFTGTAPGGGTDTQYF TRBV5-1
CASSQRSAATNEKLFF TRBV3-1
CSVETHSYEQYF TRBV29-1
CSGITGTSGSGANVRTF TRBV29-1
CASSSGPNLSYEQYF TRBV6-6
CSSTRGGNEQFF TRBV29-1
CASSLKGGSSYNEQFF TRBV7-3
CATSNRRGNPTETQYF TRBV15
CASSWAGANVLTF TRBV27
CASSSIRAGVTGANVLTF TRBV11-2
CASSDRPGRGGNEQFF TRBV2
CAGSQTYSGTGSYEQYF TRBV4-1